This T cell receptor (beta chain) was retrieved from a study of OX40 agonist ivuxolimab in advanced cancers. Study details: Each patient was given ivuxolimab into a vein every 2 weeks, at 0.01 to 10 mg/kg. General study findings and limits: Some of the nonresponding patients also showed low levels of normalized T-cell clonal expansion. Average numbers of expanded clones were greater in CD8+ T cells than in CD4+. In the expanded peripheral T cells, antigen specificity was never determined.

Data came from immunoSEQ multiplex PCR; TCRdb stores just in-frame clones and leaves some out. This sample has about 84,000 clones; approximately 89% occur once, and the top ten carry about 0.2%. There are a few counts of this clone. Antigen unknown. Germline V CDR1 and CDR2: LNHDA, SQIVND (reference sequence). V lost 5 bases, J lost 8 bases, and 18 bases lay in between. The CDR3 covers 14 residues. The sequencing used CD4+ or CD8+ T cells sorted from blood, collected in a trial of the OX40 agonist ivuxolimab. V is TRBV19 and J is TRBJ1-2, with D maybe TRBD1 (5 bases). This sequence originates from an adult with an advanced solid tumor such as melanoma, head and neck, liver or kidney cancer. DNA of the CDR3: TGTGCCAGTAGTCCACCAGGCAGGGTGAGCGGCTACACCTTC. The encoded protein is CASSPPGRVSGYTF.